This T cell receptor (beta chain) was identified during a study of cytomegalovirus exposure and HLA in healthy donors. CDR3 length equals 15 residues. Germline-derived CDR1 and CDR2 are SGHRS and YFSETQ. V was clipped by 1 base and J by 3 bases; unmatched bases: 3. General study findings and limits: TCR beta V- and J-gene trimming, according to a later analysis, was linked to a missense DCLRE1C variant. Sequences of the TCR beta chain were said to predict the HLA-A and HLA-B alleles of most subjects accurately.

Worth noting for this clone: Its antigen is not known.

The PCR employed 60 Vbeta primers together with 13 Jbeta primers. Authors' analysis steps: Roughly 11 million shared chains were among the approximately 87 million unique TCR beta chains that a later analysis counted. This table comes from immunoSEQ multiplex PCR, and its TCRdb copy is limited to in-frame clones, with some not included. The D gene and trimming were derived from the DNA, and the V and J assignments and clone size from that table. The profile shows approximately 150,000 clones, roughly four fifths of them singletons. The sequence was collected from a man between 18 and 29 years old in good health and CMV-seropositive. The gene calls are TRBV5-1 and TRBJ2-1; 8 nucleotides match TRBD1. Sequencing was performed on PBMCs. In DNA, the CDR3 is TGCGCCAGCAGCTTGACAGGGGGAAACTACAATGAGCAGTTCTTC. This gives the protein CASSLTGGNYNEQFF.